Following are 16 T cell receptor beta chains from one sample sequenced in a study of beta chain features in type 1 diabetes. The isolated RNA, all of it, was reverse transcribed, so expressed TCRB transcripts were what got sequenced. Produced via immunoSEQ multiplex PCR; TCRdb's table is partial and in-frame only. The sample contains under 950,000 clones, 15% to 20% of which appear only once. The sequencing sample was made of naive CD4+ T cells from blood. The receptors originated from a woman younger than 30 in good health.

This chain uses TRBV5-8 with TRBJ2-7; possible D gene TRBD2, 5 bases. The V end was cut by 4 bases, the J end by 4 bases, with 12 bases between. CDR1 is SGHTS and CDR2 is YDEGEE in the germline V gene. The CDR3 contains 13 residues. The CDR3 nucleotides are TGTGCCAGCAGCCCTAAAAGCGGATACGAGCAGTACTTC. Translating gives CASSPKSGYEQYF.

The chain links TRBV4-3 to TRBJ1-1, with 8 bases lining up with TRBD1. In germline, CDR1 is LGHNA, CDR2 YSLEER. Trimming removed 4 bases from V and 1 base from J; junction bases left unmatched: 5. This CDR3 is built from 15 residues. The CDR3 DNA reads as TGCGCCAGCAGCCGAGGACAGGGTCCGAACACTGAAGCTTTCTTT. As protein: CASSRGQGPNTEAFF.

There are a few counts of this clone. This sequence joins TRBV6-6 and TRBJ1-3; 8 bases are shared with TRBD1. Looked up from germline, CDR1 is MNHNY and CDR2 is SVGAGI (reference sequence). The CDR3 totals 16 residues. Unmatched junction bases numbered 6, after V lost 5 bases and J lost 0 bases. The CDR3 reads CASSPGTGASGNTIYF. CDR3 in DNA: TGTGCCAGCAGTCCCGGGACAGGTGCCTCTGGAAACACCATATATTTT.

The genes are TRBV6-6 and TRBJ1-1, with a possible D match to TRBD1 (5 bases). V dropped 4 bases and J dropped 1 base, with 7 bases sitting between them. The CDR3 is 13 amino acids. Germline assignment: CDR1 MNHNY and CDR2 SVGAGI (reference sequence). The CDR3 loop reads CASSFTGNTEAFF. The CDR3 DNA sequence: TGTGCCAGCAGTTTCACAGGGAACACTGAAGCTTTCTTT.

The chain combines TRBV11-2 with TRBJ2-5, with 9 positions matching TRBD2. CDR3 size: 18 residues. Germline V gives CDR1 SGHAT, CDR2 FQNNGV. The V gene end was trimmed by 1 base and the J gene end by 0 bases; junction bases not matched to a gene: 9. CDR3 amino acids: CASSLVTAGGLHQETQYF. The CDR3 bases are TGTGCCAGCAGCTTAGTGACGGCGGGAGGGCTCCACCAAGAGACCCAGTACTTC.

This clone was seen a few times. The V call is TRBV15, the J call TRBJ1-5; tentative D call: TRBD1 (5 bases). This CDR3 comprises 14 residues. Deletions cut 3 bases from V and 7 bases from J, with 13 bases between. Germline V gene sequence: CDR1 LNHNV, CDR2 YYDKDF (reference sequence). CDR3 sequence reads: CATSRARQSQPQHF. CDR3 nucleotides: TGTGCCACCAGCAGGGCCAGACAGTCCCAGCCCCAGCATTTT.

This clone was counted only a few times. The chain joins TRBV7-9 to TRBJ2-7, with D perhaps given as TRBD1 or TRBD2 (6 bases each). CDR3 length equals 14 residues. The V and J ends lost 5 bases and 3 bases respectively, with 14 bases between them. Germline V gene lookup returns CDR1 SEHNR and CDR2 FQNEAQ (reference sequence). In nucleotides, the CDR3 is TGTGCCAGCAGCAAAGACGGAGGGGGCTACGAGCAGTACTTC. Translating gives CASSKDGGGYEQYF.

This chain joins TRBV20-1 and TRBJ2-7, with D unresolved. Trimming shortened V by 6 bases and J by 3 bases, and 6 bases separated the two germline ends. The CDR3 extends over 10 amino acids. Per the germline V gene, CDR1 is DFQATT and CDR2 is SNEGSKA (reference sequence). The chain's CDR3 is CSAKDYEQYF. CDR3 DNA sequence: TGCAGTGCGAAAGACTACGAGCAGTACTTC.

The chain has TRBV18 and TRBJ1-2, with D perhaps matching TRBD1 (5 bases). V lost 6 bases and J 5 bases, leaving 16 bases between the germline ends. This CDR3 comprises 14 residues. CDR1 and CDR2 from the germline V gene are KGHSH and LQKENI. CDR3: CASSPARVGYGYTF. As DNA, the CDR3 is TGTGCCAGCTCCCCAGCCAGGGTCGGGTATGGCTACACCTTC.

The chain carries TRBV7-9 and TRBJ2-7, with a weak D call TRBD2 (7 bases). The germline V gene has CDR1 SEHNR and CDR2 FQNEAQ (reference sequence). The CDR3 is made up of 14 amino acids. The V gene lost 10 bases and the J gene lost 0 bases, with 16 bases spanning the gap. The CDR3 region has the DNA TGTGCCACCTCGAGGGGGGGACTCTCCTACGAGCAGTACTTC. It specifies CATSRGGLSYEQYF.

The chain links TRBV27 to TRBJ2-2, with 8 bases identical to TRBD1. Germline trimming cut 8 bases from V and 3 bases from J; bases unmatched to any gene: 8. The CDR3 contains 15 residues. Germline assignment: CDR1 MNHEY and CDR2 SMNVEV (reference sequence). The CDR3 nucleotides read TGTGCCAGCGGTGCAGGGGGCCGTGACACCGGGGAGCTGTTTTTT. It translates to CASGAGGRDTGELFF.

This clone came up a few times. This chain uses TRBV7-2 with TRBJ2-7; 7 nucleotides agree with TRBD1. The CDR3 has 16 residues. CDR1 and CDR2 from the germline V gene are SGHTA and FQGNSA. The V gene end was trimmed by 5 bases and the J gene end by 4 bases; junction bases not matched to a gene: 14. CDR3 sequence (DNA): TGTGCCAGCAGCCCCCAGGACAGGATTAGGAAATACGAGCAGTACTTC. Its translation: CASSPQDRIRKYEQYF. The whole variable domain, filled in from reference TRBV7-2 and TRBJ2-7, reads GAGVSQSPSNKVTEKGKDVELRCDPISGHTALYWYRQSLGQGLEFLIYFQGNSAPDKSGLPSDRFSAERTGGSVSTLTIQRTQQEDSAVYLCASSPQDRIRKYEQYFGPGTRLTVT.

The genes are TRBV6-1 and TRBJ2-7; 11 bases map to TRBD2. CDR3 length: 15 amino acids. Germline loops: CDR1 MNHNS, CDR2 SASEGT. The J segment lost 0 bases and the V segment lost 6 bases, leaving 4 bases of the junction unmatched. This CDR3 reads CASRRLAGSSYEQYF. The CDR3 DNA is TGTGCCAGCAGGAGACTAGCGGGAAGCTCCTACGAGCAGTACTTC.

This clone has a single count. The chain has TRBV28 and TRBJ1-1, with D possibly being TRBD1 (5 bases). The CDR3 extends over 15 amino acids. The V end lost 5 bases, the J end lost 2 bases, and 15 bases lay between the germline ends. The V gene's germline CDR1 is MDHEN and CDR2 SYDVKM. Here the CDR3 reads CASSLSSGGNTEAFF. The DNA of the CDR3 is TGTGCCAGCAGTCTCTCCTCCGGGGGAAACACTGAAGCTTTCTTT.

CDR3 residues: CASSLDGTSGRWETQYF. In DNA form, the CDR3 reads TGTGCCAGCAGCTTAGATGGGACTAGCGGGAGGTGGGAGACCCAGTACTTC. The chain employs TRBV7-2 and TRBJ2-5; 15 bases agree with TRBD2. With V trimmed by 1 base and J by 5 bases, 5 bases remained unmatched. This CDR3 is built from 17 residues. CDR1 SGHTA and CDR2 FQGNSA come from the germline V gene.

This clone was detected only once. The V gene is TRBV13, the J gene TRBJ2-1, with 11 bases lining up with TRBD2. The CDR3 has 18 amino acids. Per germline, CDR1 PRHDT and CDR2 FYEKMQ (reference sequence). Trimming removed 2 bases from V and 5 bases from J; junction bases left unmatched: 11. Here the CDR3 DNA reads TGTGCCAGCAGCTTAACCCAGGGTACTAGCGGGAGCCACAATGAGCAGTTCTTC. Translated, it gives CASSLTQGTSGSHNEQFF.